Described below is a single T cell receptor beta chain sequence and its context. The entry originates in a study of T-cell memory formation after mild COVID-19. About the research overall: Largely, the TCR clusters proved donor specific.

The CDR3 is made up of 16 amino acids. Germline lookup yields CDR1 SGHRS and CDR2 YFSETQ. V was clipped by 0 bases and J by 16 bases, with 23 bases between them. From the 5' RACE reads, TCRdb called clonotypes with MiXCR, one entry per CDR3 protein. The table lists around 320,000 distinct CDR3 sequences, 25% to 30% of them singletons, with around an eighth in the top ten. The material sequenced was PBMCs or a T cell subset sorted from them (not recorded which). V usage is TRBV5-1 and J usage is TRBJ1-6; D may be TRBD1 (5 bases). The clonotype comes from an adult woman who had mild COVID-19 (a few samples of this study predate the infection). Cell type and time point are not known. CDR3 nucleotides: TGCGCCAGCAGCTTGGGCTCTGGAGGGGCCGAGACAATACTCCACTTT. Translating it yields CASSLGSGGAETILHF.